This record concerns one TCR beta chain sequence. These data come from a study of blood T cell repertoires in COVID-19. Sequencing was performed with immunoSEQ multiplex PCR; in TCRdb, only in-frame clones are kept and a portion is missing. The table has 25,000 to 40,000 clones, roughly nine tenths seen once. V lost 3 bases and J lost 0; bases outside the gene matches: 3. In germline, CDR1 is SGHDT, CDR2 YYEEEE. The CDR3 is 18 amino acids. The V gene is TRBV5-6, the J gene TRBJ2-2; the match to TRBD2 covers 15 bases. The sequencing sample was made of peripheral blood. The sequence came from a human donor in a cohort sampled during active COVID-19. The chain's CDR3 is CASSWGLAGGPNTGELFF. CDR3 in DNA: TGTGCCAGCAGCTGGGGACTAGCGGGGGGCCCGAACACCGGGGAGCTGTTTTTT.